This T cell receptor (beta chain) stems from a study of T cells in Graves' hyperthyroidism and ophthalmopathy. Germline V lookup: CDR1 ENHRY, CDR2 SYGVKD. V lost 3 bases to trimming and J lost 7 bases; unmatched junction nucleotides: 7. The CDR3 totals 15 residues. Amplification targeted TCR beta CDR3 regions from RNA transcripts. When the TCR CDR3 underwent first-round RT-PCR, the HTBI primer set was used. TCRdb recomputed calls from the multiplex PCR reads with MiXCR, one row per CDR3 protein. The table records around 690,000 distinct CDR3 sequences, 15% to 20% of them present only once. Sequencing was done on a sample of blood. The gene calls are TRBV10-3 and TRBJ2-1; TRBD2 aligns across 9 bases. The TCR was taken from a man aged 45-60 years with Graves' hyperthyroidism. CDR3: CAISDPLGLANEQFF. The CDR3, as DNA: TGTGCCATCAGTGATCCCTTGGGACTAGCAAATGAGCAGTTCTTC.